Listed here is a single TCR beta chain. This entry belongs to a study of shared clonotypes between healthy human individuals. The method was immunoSEQ multiplex PCR; TCRdb's version includes in-frame clones alone and lacks a portion of them. The data contain some 1 million clones, about 80% of them seen just once; the ten biggest clones take up 1.2% to 1.5%. Germline CDR1 KGHSH, CDR2 LQKENI. V was clipped by 2 bases and J by 0 bases, with 8 bases between them. This CDR3 region has 16 residues. Naive CD4+ cells were CD45RA-selected; the remaining cells were memory. Sequencing was performed on memory CD4+ T cells sorted from blood. Subset reported: CD45RA-negative fraction. The TCR sequence derives from a young man in good health. V usage is TRBV18 and J usage is TRBJ1-6; no definite D call. The CDR3 is CASSPVPSSYNSPLHF. The CDR3 coding sequence is TGTGCCAGCTCACCAGTGCCAAGCTCCTATAATTCACCCCTCCACTTT.